This T cell receptor beta chain was identified in a study of low-dose radiotherapy and immunotherapy resistance in tumors. About the research overall: Cohort 1 patients were irradiated with 0.5 Gy fractions every 2 weeks to 6.5 Gy total. Every day for four cycles from cycle 1 day 1, patients took 300 mg of oral aspirin.

As to time point: after trial treatment. The treatment here: LDRT plus nivolumab, ipilimumab, low-dose cyclophosphamide and aspirin (RACIN trial). Each eligible patient had an advanced solid tumor, and these tumors lacked tumor-infiltrating lymphocytes. This clonotype showed up many times. Germline lookup yields CDR1 SGHVS and CDR2 FQNEAQ. This CDR3 is 15 amino acids long. Trimming removed 0 bases at V and 4 bases at J, with 11 bases between. TRAV and TRBV primers primed cDNA for both TCRalpha and TCRbeta. With a V-primer adapter and a constant-region primer, TCRs were amplified for around 20 PCR cycles. In vitro transcription amplified the mRNA that had been isolated. TCRdb ran MiXCR on the reads and lists one entry per CDR3 protein. The sample records roughly 100,000 distinct CDR3 sequences, more than 20% being singletons.

This TCR derives from a male donor with prostate cancer. The genes are TRBV7-8 and TRBJ2-3, with a weak D call TRBD2 (6 bases). The source was PBMCs, collected after low-dose radiotherapy plus immunotherapy. The CDR3 is CASSLAEGSPDTQYF. The DNA of the CDR3 is TGTGCCAGCAGCTTAGCGGAGGGATCCCCAGATACGCAGTATTTT.